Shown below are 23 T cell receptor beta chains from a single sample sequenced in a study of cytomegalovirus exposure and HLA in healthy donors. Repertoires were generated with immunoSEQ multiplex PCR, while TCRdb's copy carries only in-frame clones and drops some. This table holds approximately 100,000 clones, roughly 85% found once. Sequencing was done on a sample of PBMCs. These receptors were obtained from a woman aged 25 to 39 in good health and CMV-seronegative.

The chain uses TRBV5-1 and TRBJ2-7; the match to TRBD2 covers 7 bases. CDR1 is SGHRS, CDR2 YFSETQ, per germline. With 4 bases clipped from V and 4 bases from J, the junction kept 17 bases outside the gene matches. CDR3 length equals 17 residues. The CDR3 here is CASSPEMGITSAYEQYF. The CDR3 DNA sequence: TGCGCCAGCAGCCCCGAGATGGGAATAACTAGCGCGTACGAGCAGTACTTC.

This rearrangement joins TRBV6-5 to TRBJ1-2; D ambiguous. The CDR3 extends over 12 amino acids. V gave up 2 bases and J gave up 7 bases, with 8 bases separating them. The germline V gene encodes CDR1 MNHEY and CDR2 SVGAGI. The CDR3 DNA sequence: TGTGCCAGCAGTTACAGTCCGGGTGGCTACACCTTC. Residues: CASSYSPGGYTF.

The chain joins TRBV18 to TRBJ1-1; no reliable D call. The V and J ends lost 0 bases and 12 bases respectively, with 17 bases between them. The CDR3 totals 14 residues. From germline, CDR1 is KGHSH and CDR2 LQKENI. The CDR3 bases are TGTGCCAGCTCACCACCGGCGAAGGCAGAGGCGTCTTTCTTT. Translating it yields CASSPPAKAEASFF.

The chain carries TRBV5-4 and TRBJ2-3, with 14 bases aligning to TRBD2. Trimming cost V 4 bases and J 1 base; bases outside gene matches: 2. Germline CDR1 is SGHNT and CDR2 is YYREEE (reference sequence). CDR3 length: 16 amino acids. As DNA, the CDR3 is TGTGCCAGCAGCAAGGGACTAGCGGGGGGCACAGATACGCAGTATTTT. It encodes CASSKGLAGGTDTQYF.

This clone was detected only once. As DNA, the CDR3 is TGCGCCAGCAGCTCCCGGGCGGGAGACGTTGAGCAGTTCTTC. It yields the protein CASSSRAGDVEQFF. The chain links TRBV5-1 to TRBJ2-1, with TRBD2 matching 7 bases. With 3 bases clipped from V and 9 bases from J, the junction kept 9 bases outside the gene matches. The CDR3 totals 14 residues. Germline CDR1 SGHRS, CDR2 YFSETQ.

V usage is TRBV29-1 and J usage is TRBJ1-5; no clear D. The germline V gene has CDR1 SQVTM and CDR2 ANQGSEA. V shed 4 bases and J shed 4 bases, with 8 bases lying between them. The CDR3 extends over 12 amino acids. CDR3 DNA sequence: TGCAGCGTTGCACGGGAGAATCAGCCCCAGCATTTT. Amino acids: CSVARENQPQHF.

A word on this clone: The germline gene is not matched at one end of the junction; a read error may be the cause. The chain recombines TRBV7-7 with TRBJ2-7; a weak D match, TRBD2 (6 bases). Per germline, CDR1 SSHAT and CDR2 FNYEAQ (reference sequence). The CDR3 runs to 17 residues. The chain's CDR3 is CASSLGGFLQDRHEQYF. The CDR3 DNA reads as TGTGCTAGCAGCTTAGGAGGGTTCCTGCAAGACCGCCACGAGCAGTACTTC.

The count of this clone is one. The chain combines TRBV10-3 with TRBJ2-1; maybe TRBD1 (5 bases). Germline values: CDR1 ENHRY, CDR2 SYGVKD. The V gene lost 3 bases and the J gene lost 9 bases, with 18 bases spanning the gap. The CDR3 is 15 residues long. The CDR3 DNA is TGTGCCATCAGTGAATCAGGGATGGCCGAGCCTGAGCAGTTCTTC. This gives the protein CAISESGMAEPEQFF.

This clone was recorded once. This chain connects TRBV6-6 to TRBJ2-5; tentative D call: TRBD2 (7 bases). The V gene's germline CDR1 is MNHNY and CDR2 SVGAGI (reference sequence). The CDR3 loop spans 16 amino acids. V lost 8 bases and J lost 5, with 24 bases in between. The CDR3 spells CASQRGGAVGRETQYF. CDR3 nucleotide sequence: TGTGCCAGCCAGAGGGGGGGGGCAGTCGGGCGGGAGACCCAGTACTTC.

Written as DNA, the CDR3 is TGTGCCAGCAGCTTGTTTGGTCAGGGGGCCGTGGATACGCAGTATTTT. Translating it yields CASSLFGQGAVDTQYF. The rearrangement links TRBV5-6 to TRBJ2-3; 8 bases match TRBD1. The CDR3 totals 16 residues. Germline V gene data show CDR1 as SGHDT and CDR2 as YYEEEE. Unmatched junction bases numbered 10, after V lost 1 base and J lost 6 bases.

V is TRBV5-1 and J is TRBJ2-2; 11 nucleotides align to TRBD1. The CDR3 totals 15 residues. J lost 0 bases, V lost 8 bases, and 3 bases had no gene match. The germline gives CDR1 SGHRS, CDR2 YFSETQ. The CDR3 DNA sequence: TGCGCCAGTGGGGACAGGGGGGCGAACACCGGGGAGCTGTTTTTT. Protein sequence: CASGDRGANTGELFF.

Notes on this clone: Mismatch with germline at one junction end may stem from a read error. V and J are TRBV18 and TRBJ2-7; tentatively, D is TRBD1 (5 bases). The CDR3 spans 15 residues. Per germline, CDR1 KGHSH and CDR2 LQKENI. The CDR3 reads CASPPDSGSSYEQYF. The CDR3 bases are TGTGCCAGCCCACCCGATTCAGGGTCCTCCTACGAGCAGTACTTC. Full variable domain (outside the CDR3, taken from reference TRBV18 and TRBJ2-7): NAGVMQNPRHLVRRRGQEARLRCSPMKGHSHVYWYRQLPEEGLKFMVYLQKENIIDESGMPKERFSAEFPKEGPSILRIQQVVRGDSAAYFCASPPDSGSSYEQYFGPGTRLTVT.

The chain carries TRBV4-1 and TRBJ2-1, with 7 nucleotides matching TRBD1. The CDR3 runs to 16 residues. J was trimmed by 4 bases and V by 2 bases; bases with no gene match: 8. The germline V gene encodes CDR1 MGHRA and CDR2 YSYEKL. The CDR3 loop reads CASSQFGRGLYNEQFF. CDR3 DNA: TGCGCCAGCAGCCAATTTGGAAGGGGGCTATACAATGAGCAGTTCTTC.

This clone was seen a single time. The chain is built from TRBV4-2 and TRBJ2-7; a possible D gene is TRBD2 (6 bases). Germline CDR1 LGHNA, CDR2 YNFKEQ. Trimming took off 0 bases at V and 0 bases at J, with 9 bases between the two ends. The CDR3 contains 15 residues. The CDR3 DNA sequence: TGTGCCAGCAGCCAAGAGGAGGGGCCCTCCTACGAGCAGTACTTC. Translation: CASSQEEGPSYEQYF.

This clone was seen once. The CDR3 loop is CASSLVGTGWANTEAFF. The CDR3 DNA sequence: TGTGCCAGCAGCCTCGTAGGGACAGGGTGGGCGAACACTGAAGCTTTCTTT. This chain links TRBV11-2 with TRBJ1-1, with 9 nucleotides matching TRBD1. The CDR3 runs 17 residues. Germline CDR1 SGHAT, CDR2 FQNNGV. V lost 5 bases to trimming and J lost 1 base; unmatched junction nucleotides: 11.

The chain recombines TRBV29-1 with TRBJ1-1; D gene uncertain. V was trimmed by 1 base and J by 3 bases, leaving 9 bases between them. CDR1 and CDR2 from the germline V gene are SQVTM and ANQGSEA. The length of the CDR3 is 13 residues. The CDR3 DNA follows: TGCAGCGTTGAAGCTGGCGAGGACACTGAAGCTTTCTTT. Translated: CSVEAGEDTEAFF. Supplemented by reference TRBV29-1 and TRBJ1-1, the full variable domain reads SAVISQKPSRDICQRGTSLTIQCQVDSQVTMMFWYRQQPGQSLTLIATANQGSEATYESGFVIDKFPISRPNLTFSTLTVSNMSPEDSSIYLCSVEAGEDTEAFFGQGTRLTVV.

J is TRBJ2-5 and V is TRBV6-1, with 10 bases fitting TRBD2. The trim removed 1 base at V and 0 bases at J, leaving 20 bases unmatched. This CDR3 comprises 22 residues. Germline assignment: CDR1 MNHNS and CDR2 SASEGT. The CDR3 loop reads CASSEVSPLASSGLAYQETQYF. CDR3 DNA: TGTGCCAGCAGTGAAGTGTCGCCCCTCGCCTCTTCGGGACTAGCGTACCAAGAGACCCAGTACTTC.

The CDR3, as DNA: TGTGCCAGCAGCTTAGGACAGGGTGGAGAGACCCAGTACTTC. Translated: CASSLGQGGETQYF. The gene calls are TRBV5-4 and TRBJ2-5; 8 bases fit TRBD1. The junction had 4 bases not matched to a gene; V was cut back by 2 bases and J by 4 bases. The CDR3 spans 14 residues. Germline V gene lookup returns CDR1 SGHNT and CDR2 YYREEE (reference sequence).

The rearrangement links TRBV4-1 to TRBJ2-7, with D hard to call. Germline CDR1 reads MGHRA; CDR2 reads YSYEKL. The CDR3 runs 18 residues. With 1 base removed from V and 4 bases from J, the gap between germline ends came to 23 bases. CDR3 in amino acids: CASSQVEPSVPRKYEQYF. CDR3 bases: TGCGCCAGCAGCCAAGTTGAGCCCTCCGTGCCGAGGAAATACGAGCAGTACTTC.

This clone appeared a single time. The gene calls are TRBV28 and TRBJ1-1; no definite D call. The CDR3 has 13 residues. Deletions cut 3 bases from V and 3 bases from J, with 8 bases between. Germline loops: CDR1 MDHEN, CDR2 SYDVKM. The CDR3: CASSLITDTEAFF. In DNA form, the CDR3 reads TGTGCCAGCAGTTTGATCACAGACACTGAAGCTTTCTTT.

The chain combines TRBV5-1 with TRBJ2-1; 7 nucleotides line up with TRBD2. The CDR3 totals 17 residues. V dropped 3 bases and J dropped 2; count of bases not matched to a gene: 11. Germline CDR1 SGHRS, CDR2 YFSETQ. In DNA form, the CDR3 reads TGCGCCAGCAGCTCCTACCTAGCGGTCCCGCCCTACAATGAGCAGTTCTTC. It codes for CASSSYLAVPPYNEQFF.

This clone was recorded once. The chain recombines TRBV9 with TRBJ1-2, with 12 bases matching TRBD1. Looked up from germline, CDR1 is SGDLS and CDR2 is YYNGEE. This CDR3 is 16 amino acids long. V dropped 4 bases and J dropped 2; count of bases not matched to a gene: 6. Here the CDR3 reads CASSPGTGGFNYGYTF. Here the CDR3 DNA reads TGTGCCAGCAGCCCCGGGACAGGGGGCTTCAACTATGGCTACACCTTC.

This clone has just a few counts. CDR3 bases: TGTGCCAGCCGAAGTGGGACTAGCGGTACAGATACGCAGTATTTT. Translated, it gives CASRSGTSGTDTQYF. V and J are TRBV5-4 and TRBJ2-3; 11 bases map to TRBD2. V gave up 7 bases and J gave up 3 bases; unmatched junction bases: 7. The CDR3 is 15 residues long. Germline V gene sequence: CDR1 SGHNT, CDR2 YYREEE (reference sequence). The variable domain in full, completed from reference TRBV5-4 and TRBJ2-3, reads ETGVTQSPTHLIKTRGQQVTLRCSSQSGHNTVSWYQQALGQGPQFIFQYYREEENGRGNFPPRFSGLQFPNYSSELNVNALELDDSALYLCASRSGTSGTDTQYFGPGTRLTVL.